These T cell receptor beta chains were read from a single sample in a study of T cell repertoires in cytomegalovirus infection. Their cognate antigens are unknown. TCRdb analysed the reads with MiXCR anew, one entry per CDR3 protein. The sample carries roughly 570,000 distinct CDR3 sequences, 40% recorded once. Sequences were derived from cultured PBMCs, sampled from culture after CMV antigen stimulation. The receptors derive from a human donor in good health (CMV status not recorded). Some clones in this sample may be carry-over from other donors' samples. Both conserved end residues are part of each CDR3. A D gene is named only where the DNA matches it firmly. Rows may omit the clone size; those that give it use once, few, many or a size class.

.,15,.,TRBJ2-5,TRBV18,CASSPPVVRKETQYF,TGTGCCAGCTCACCACCCGTCGTAAGGAAAGAGACCCAGTACTTC
.,13,many,TRBJ2-5,TRBV11-2,CASSLLATETQYF,TGTGCCAGCAGCTTATTAGCCACGGAGACCCAGTACTTC
.,11,.,TRBJ1-2,TRBV28,CASSWTDGYTF,TGTGCCAGCAGTTGGACGGATGGCTACACCTTC
TRBD2,15,.,TRBJ2-7,TRBV7-6,CASSLFAGESYEQYF,TGTGCCAGCAGCCTATTTGCGGGAGAGTCCTACGAGCAGTACTTC
.,12,.,TRBJ1-1,TRBV19,CASRRTDTEAFF,TGTGCCAGCCGGCGGACAGACACTGAAGCTTTCTTT
.,13,few,TRBJ1-5,TRBV4-1,CASSQVGGQPQHF,TGCGCCAGCAGCCAGGTGGGGGGCCAGCCCCAGCATTTT
TRBD1,13,.,TRBJ2-3,TRBV12-3/TRBV12-4,CASRTGYTDTQYF,TGTGCCAGCAGGACAGGGTACACAGATACGCAGTATTTT
TRBD2,16,.,TRBJ2-1,TRBV6-1,CASSTHSGGAGLEQFF,TGTGCCAGCAGTACCCATAGCGGGGGCGCTGGTCTTGAGCAGTTCTTC
.,19,.,TRBJ2-4,TRBV7-9,CASSLGGVRNALAKNIQYF,TGTGCCAGCAGCTTAGGAGGGGTTCGGAATGCTTTGGCCAAAAACATTCAGTACTTC
.,14,few,TRBJ2-2,TRBV4-1,CASSQVGGSGELFF,TGCGCCAGCAGCCAAGTCGGGGGATCCGGGGAGCTGTTTTTT
TRBD1,15,few,TRBJ1-4,TRBV5-1,CASSRDSSTNEKLFF,TGCGCCAGCAGCCGGGACAGCTCAACTAATGAAAAACTGTTTTTT
.,15,.,TRBJ1-6,TRBV25-1,CASSESLGSNSPLHF,TGTGCCAGCAGTGAATCTCTAGGGAGTAATTCACCCCTCCACTTT
.,13,few,TRBJ1-6,TRBV7-2,CASSSQVRSPLHF,TGTGCCAGCAGCTCCCAGGTCCGGTCACCCCTCCACTTT
.,11,.,TRBJ2-7,TRBV28,CASGLAGEQYF,TGTGCCAGCGGTCTCGCGGGCGAGCAGTACTTC
.,13,.,TRBJ2-3,TRBV6-6,CASLTRFTDTQYF,TGTGCCAGCCTTACTAGGTTCACAGATACGCAGTATTTT
.,12,.,TRBJ1-1,TRBV12-3/TRBV12-4,CASSFRAAEAFF,TGTGCCAGCAGTTTTCGGGCCGCGGAAGCTTTCTTT
.,16,.,TRBJ2-7,TRBV7-2,CASSLGQPTPSYEQYF,TGTGCCAGCAGCTTAGGACAGCCCACTCCCTCCTACGAGCAGTACTTC
TRBD1,13,few,TRBJ2-3,TRBV20-1,CSGRTGNTDTQYF,TGCAGTGGTAGGACAGGCAACACAGATACGCAGTATTTT
.,14,.,TRBJ1-1,TRBV29-1,CTVMGGADYTEAFF,TGCACCGTTATGGGGGGCGCGGACTACACTGAAGCTTTCTTT
.,16,.,TRBJ1-4,TRBV4-2,CASSQNTAISNEKLFF,TGTGCCAGCAGCCAAAACACTGCAATCTCTAATGAAAAACTGTTTTTT
.,15,.,TRBJ2-2,TRBV2,CASSGPDGAEGELFF,TGTGCCAGCAGTGGACCCGACGGAGCCGAGGGGGAGCTGTTTTTT
.,17,.,TRBJ1-4,TRBV19,CASSSNWPAGTNEKLFF,TGTGCCAGTAGTTCCAACTGGCCCGCCGGAACTAATGAAAAACTGTTTTTT
.,15,.,TRBJ1-5,TRBV7-9,CASSRGGALFQPQHF,TGTGCCAGCAGCCGGGGGGGGGCTCTGTTTCAGCCCCAGCATTTT
.,13,.,TRBJ1-1,TRBV6-2/TRBV6-3,CASSYAQWTEAFF,TGTGCCAGCAGTTACGCTCAATGGACTGAAGCTTTCTTT
.,18,.,TRBJ1-6,TRBV7-6,CASSPIRSEGPSNSPLHF,TGTGCCAGCAGCCCGATCAGGAGTGAAGGTCCATCTAATTCACCCCTCCACTTT
.,12,few,TRBJ2-3,TRBV6-1,CASSEAPATEYF,TGTGCCAGCAGTGAAGCGCCAGCAACCGAGTATTTT
.,16,.,TRBJ2-3,TRBV12-3/TRBV12-4,CASSLGDTSSTDTQYF,TGTGCCAGCAGTTTAGGGGACACCTCTAGCACAGATACGCAGTATTTT
.,11,few,TRBJ2-5,TRBV11-2,CASSSRGIKYF,TGTGCCAGCAGCTCACGGGGGATTAAGTACTTC
.,14,many,TRBJ2-3,TRBV7-2,CASSTGTNEFRQYF,TGTGCCAGCAGCACAGGGACTAATGAGTTTCGGCAGTATTTT
.,14,.,TRBJ1-5,TRBV27,CASSQSAGNQPQHF,TGTGCCAGCAGCCAATCGGCGGGCAATCAGCCCCAGCATTTT
.,14,many,TRBJ1-1,TRBV7-2,CASSSRFPTTEAFF,TGTGCCAGCAGCTCCCGATTCCCCACAACTGAAGCTTTCTTT
TRBD1,14,many,TRBJ2-1,TRBV7-2,CASSSTGQGNEQFF,TGTGCCAGCAGCTCGACGGGACAGGGGAATGAGCAGTTCTTC
TRBD2,12,few,TRBJ2-1,TRBV19,CASSTSGSEQFF,TGTGCCAGTAGTACTAGCGGGAGTGAGCAGTTCTTC
.,15,.,TRBJ2-3,TRBV6-2/TRBV6-3,CASRTWDISTDTQYF,TGTGCCAGCAGAACGTGGGACATAAGCACAGATACGCAGTATTTT
TRBD2,11,once,TRBJ2-7,TRBV7-9,CASLGRDEQYF,TGTGCCAGCTTAGGGAGGGACGAGCAGTACTTC
.,16,many,TRBJ2-3,TRBV7-2,CASSPRGGTPTDTQYF,TGTGCCAGCAGCCCCCGAGGCGGGACTCCCACAGATACGCAGTATTTT
TRBD2,15,.,TRBJ2-7,TRBV7-2,CASSSRGGITYKQYF,TGTGCCAGCAGCTCACGGGGGGGCATCACCTACAAGCAGTACTTC
.,14,.,TRBJ2-3,TRBV18,CASSPGLAQDTQYF,TGTGCCAGCTCACCCGGCCTCGCGCAAGATACGCAGTATTTT
.,15,few,TRBJ2-3,TRBV20-1,CSAPFSGGATDTQYF,TGCAGTGCCCCCTTCTCAGGGGGGGCCACAGATACGCAGTATTTT
.,13,few,TRBJ1-2,TRBV7-6,CASSLETGYGYTF,TGTGCCAGCAGCTTAGAGACAGGATATGGCTACACCTTC
TRBD1,17,.,TRBJ2-6,TRBV7-8,CASSSNRGLGGANVLTF,TGTGCCAGCAGCTCAAACAGGGGGCTAGGAGGGGCCAACGTCCTGACTTTC
.,14,.,TRBJ2-2,TRBV2,CASSGQADTGELFF,TGTGCCAGCAGTGGACAGGCGGACACCGGGGAGCTGTTTTTT
TRBD1,13,.,TRBJ1-1,TRBV12-3/TRBV12-4,CASSLAGGLEAFF,TGTGCCAGCAGTTTGGCAGGGGGGCTTGAAGCTTTCTTT
.,15,.,TRBJ2-1,TRBV5-1,CASSLHQPITNEQFF,TGCGCCAGCAGCTTACACCAACCCATCACCAATGAGCAGTTCTTC
.,15,.,TRBJ2-1,TRBV7-2,CASSTSRSSYNEQFF,TGTGCCAGCAGCACAAGTCGGAGCTCCTACAATGAGCAGTTCTTC
.,13,.,TRBJ1-5,TRBV20-1,CSARQGSNQPQHF,TGCAGTGCTAGACAGGGGAGCAATCAGCCCCAGCATTTT